Below are 10 T cell receptor beta chains sequenced from a single sample in a study of blood T cells in healthy people across ages. Through a sample-barcoded 5' primer and a J-beta primer mix, a second PCR was run for about 6 to 11 cycles. Each CDR3 protein is one row after TCRdb ran MiXCR on the 5' RACE reads. In the table there are about 840,000 distinct CDR3 sequences, 29% of which are singletons. These records were also assigned to another study, of T cells of mothers and their children.

The sequencing sample was made of blood. The receptors were gathered from a woman in her forties in good health.

This clonotype was seen repeatedly, ten times or more. This rearrangement joins TRBV6-2 or TRBV6-3 to TRBJ2-7, with D possibly matching TRBD2 (6 bases). V shed 2 bases and J shed 6 bases, with 17 bases lying between them. There are 15 residues in the CDR3. Germline V CDR1 and CDR2: MNHEY, SVGEGT. In DNA form, the CDR3 reads TGTGCCAGCAGTTACACGCGACTCCGGGGGAGCGAGCAGTACTTC. It specifies CASSYTRLRGSEQYF.

This clonotype was seen a few times. The rearrangement uses TRBV5-1 and TRBJ2-7; D tentatively fits TRBD1 or TRBD2 (5 bases each). Germline V gene lookup returns CDR1 SGHRS and CDR2 YFSETQ. This CDR3 region has 14 residues. V dropped 1 base and J dropped 3 bases, with 11 bases sitting between them. In DNA form, the CDR3 reads TGCGCCAGCAGCTTGTCGGGACCGAACTACGAGCAGTACTTC. It encodes CASSLSGPNYEQYF.

This sequence joins TRBV7-2 and TRBJ1-2, with TRBD1 matching 8 bases. V lost 2 bases to trimming and J lost 4 bases; unmatched junction nucleotides: 9. Germline V lookup: CDR1 SGHTA, CDR2 FQGNSA. CDR3 length: 16 amino acids. The CDR3 here is CASSLRGGDRTYGYTF. As DNA, the CDR3 is TGTGCCAGCAGCTTAAGGGGGGGGGACAGGACCTATGGCTACACCTTC.

This clonotype was counted at least ten times. The chain is built from TRBV12-3 or TRBV12-4 and TRBJ1-2; D is unresolved. Trimming removed 1 base at V and 5 bases at J, with 11 bases between. The CDR3 sequence is 14 residues long. The CDR3 DNA follows: TGTGCCAGCAGTTTAGTGTCTTCATGGTATGGCTACACCTTC. Protein product: CASSLVSSWYGYTF.

This clonotype was seen a few times. The chain employs TRBV10-3 and TRBJ2-3; 11 positions match TRBD1. V shed 3 bases, J shed 6 bases, and the junction held 5 bases outside the gene matches. The CDR3 sequence is 15 residues long. The germline CDR1 and CDR2 sequences are ENHRY and SYGVKD. The CDR3 reads CAISDGGTGGDTQYF. CDR3 in DNA: TGTGCCATCAGTGACGGCGGGACAGGGGGTGATACGCAGTATTTT.

This clonotype has at least ten counts. This chain uses TRBV6-1 with TRBJ1-5, with D uncertain. The CDR3 extends over 12 amino acids. The ends were cut back, 9 bases at V and 3 bases at J, with 9 bases in the middle. Looked up from germline, CDR1 is MNHNS and CDR2 is SASEGT. CDR3 DNA: TGTGCCAGACAAAGATTCAATCAGCCCCAGCATTTT. Its protein product is CARQRFNQPQHF.

As to this clonotype: Relative to the germline gene, one junction end is altered; a read error may explain this. J is TRBJ2-3 and V is TRBV7-7, with TRBD1 matching over 7 bases. This CDR3 has 19 residues. In germline, CDR1 is SSHAT, CDR2 FNYEAQ (reference sequence). CDR3: CASSTPVPRDSEVPDTQYF. CDR3 sequence (DNA): TGTGCTAGCAGCACACCTGTGCCTCGGGACAGCGAGGTCCCAGATACGCAGTATTTT.

This clonotype was seen a handful of times. The chain employs TRBV24-1 and TRBJ2-3; tentative D call: TRBD1 (5 bases). The V gene's germline CDR1 is KGHDR and CDR2 SFDVKD. The length of the CDR3 is 14 residues. V was pared by 8 bases and J by 2 bases, with 13 bases between. In DNA, the CDR3 is TGTGCCACCACTGACAGTAGCCTCACAGATACGCAGTATTTT. This translates into CATTDSSLTDTQYF.

This clonotype was found once. This may be a read error: a much more frequent sequence differs by one nucleotide. Since no conserved phenylalanine or tryptophan closes the CDR3, a read error is the likely cause. This chain connects TRBV5-1 to TRBJ1-1; 7 bases fit TRBD1. The CDR3 length is 14 residues. V shed 4 bases and J 6 bases; nucleotides not matched to a gene: 9. Germline CDR1 reads SGHRS; CDR2 reads YFSETQ. The CDR3 DNA reads TGCGCCAGCAGCATCGACAGGGTTGTAGCTGAAGCTTTCTGT. This encodes CASSIDRVVAEAFC.

The chain employs TRBV12-3 or TRBV12-4 and TRBJ2-2; TRBD2 matches at 10 bases. The CDR3 totals 16 residues. Losses at the gene ends were 4 bases for V and 5 bases for J; bases not matched to a gene: 7. The CDR3 region is CASSSLAGELTGELFF. CDR3 bases: TGTGCCAGCAGTTCCCTAGCGGGGGAGTTAACCGGGGAGCTGTTTTTT.